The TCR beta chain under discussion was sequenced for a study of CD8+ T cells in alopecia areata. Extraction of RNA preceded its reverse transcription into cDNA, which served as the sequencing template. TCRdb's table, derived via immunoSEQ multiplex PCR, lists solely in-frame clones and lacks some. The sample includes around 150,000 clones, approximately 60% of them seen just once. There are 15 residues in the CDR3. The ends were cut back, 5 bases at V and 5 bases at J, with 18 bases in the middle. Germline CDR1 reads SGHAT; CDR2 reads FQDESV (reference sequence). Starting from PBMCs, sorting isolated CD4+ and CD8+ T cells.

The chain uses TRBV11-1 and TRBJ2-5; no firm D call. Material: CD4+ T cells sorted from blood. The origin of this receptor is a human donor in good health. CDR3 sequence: CASSPHVSQYETQYF. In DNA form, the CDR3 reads TGTGCCAGCAGCCCCCATGTCAGCCAGTACGAGACCCAGTACTTC. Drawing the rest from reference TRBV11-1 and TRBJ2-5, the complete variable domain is EAEVAQSPRYKITEKSQAVAFWCDPISGHATLYWYRQILGQGPELLVQFQDESVVDDSQLPKDRFSAERLKGVDSTLKIQPAELGDSAMYLCASSPHVSQYETQYFGPGTRLLVL.